The clone carrying this T cell receptor beta chain was detected only once. The data originate from a study of CD8+ T cells in alopecia areata. V lost 4 bases and J 2 bases, leaving 14 bases between the germline ends. CDR1 and CDR2 (germline): SEHNR, FQNEAQ (reference sequence). The CDR3 contains 15 residues. The treatment: oral pan-JAK inhibitor, 5-10 mg twice daily. RNA extraction and reverse transcription yielded cDNA as sequencing template. Generated by immunoSEQ multiplex PCR, the TCRdb table keeps only in-frame clones and is missing some. This table holds around 140,000 clones, about 85% found once.

This TCR was sampled from a human donor with alopecia areata. The sequences come from CD8+ T cells sorted from blood, collected at week 4, from a patient treated with tofacitinib. The chain recombines TRBV7-9 with TRBJ1-2; maybe TRBD1 (6 bases). The CDR3 is CASSSGAGQNYGYTF. CDR3 bases: TGTGCCAGCAGCTCTGGAGCGGGACAAAACTATGGCTACACCTTC.